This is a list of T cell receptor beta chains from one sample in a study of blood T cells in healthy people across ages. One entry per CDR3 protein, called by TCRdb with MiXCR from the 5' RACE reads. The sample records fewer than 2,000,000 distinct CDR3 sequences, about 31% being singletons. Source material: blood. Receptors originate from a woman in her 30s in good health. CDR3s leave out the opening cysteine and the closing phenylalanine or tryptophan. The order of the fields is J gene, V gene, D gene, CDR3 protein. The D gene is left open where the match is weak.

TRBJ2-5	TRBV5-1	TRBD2	ASTKAGRETQY
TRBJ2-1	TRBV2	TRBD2	ASIWAGGSRGEQF
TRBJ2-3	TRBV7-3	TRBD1	ASSSDRVRNTQY
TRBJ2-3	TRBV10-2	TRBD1	ASTGGKFPDTQY
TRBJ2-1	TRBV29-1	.	SVESMRPRAPDEQF
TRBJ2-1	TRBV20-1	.	SVTGHHNEQF
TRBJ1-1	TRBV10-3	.	AISGADEAF
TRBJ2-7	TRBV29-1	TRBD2	SVFSGQQRGYEQY
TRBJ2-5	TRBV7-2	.	ASSFWPGSFETQY
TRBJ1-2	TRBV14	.	ASSQEVGASYGYT
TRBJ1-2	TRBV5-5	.	ASSPGWSSTNYGYT
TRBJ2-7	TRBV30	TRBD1	AWGGTGYEQY
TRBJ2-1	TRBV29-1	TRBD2	SVGRERF
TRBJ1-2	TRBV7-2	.	ASIPRGDYGYT
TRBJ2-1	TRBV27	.	ASSLRVGASVNNEQF
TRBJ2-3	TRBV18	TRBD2	ASSPVSGGASSTDTQY
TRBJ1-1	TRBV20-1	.	SASQVLGTEAF
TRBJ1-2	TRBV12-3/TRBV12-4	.	ASSFRNGYT
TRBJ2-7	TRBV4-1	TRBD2	ASSEGLAGGSHEQY
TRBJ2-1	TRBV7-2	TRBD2	ASSAGGTPGDEQF
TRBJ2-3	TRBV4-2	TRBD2	ASSPALAGGHTQY
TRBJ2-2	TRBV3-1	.	ASTLTGELF
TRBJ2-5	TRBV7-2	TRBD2	ASSLVGGGRETQY
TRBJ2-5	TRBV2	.	ASRSQEGETQY
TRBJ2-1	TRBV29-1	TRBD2	SVELLAGSDNEQF
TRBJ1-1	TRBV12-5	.	ASGLVPSGQTNTEAF
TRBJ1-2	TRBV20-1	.	SASSTDLRRSGYT
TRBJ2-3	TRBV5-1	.	ASSLVSTPPPWDTQY
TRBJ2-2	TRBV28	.	ASRLIGAITGELF
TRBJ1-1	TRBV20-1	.	SASRQKKNTEAF
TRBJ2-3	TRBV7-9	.	ARGSSSDTDTQY
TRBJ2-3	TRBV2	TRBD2	ASSEARTRSDTQY
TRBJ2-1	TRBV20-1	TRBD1	SATRDRGLAGNNEQF
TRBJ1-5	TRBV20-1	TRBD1	SAGNAGTGKQPQH
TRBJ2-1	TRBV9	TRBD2	ASKGTGGNNEQF
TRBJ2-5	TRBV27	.	ASSSPLQGGLETQY
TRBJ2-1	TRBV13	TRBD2	ASSREGLNEQF
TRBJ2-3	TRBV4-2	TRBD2	ASSTPSGGIPDTQY
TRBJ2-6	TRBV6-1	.	ASSELDKLISGANVLT
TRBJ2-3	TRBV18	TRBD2	ASSSSGRGTDTQY
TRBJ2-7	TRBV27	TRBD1	ASSATPGTVQSYEQY
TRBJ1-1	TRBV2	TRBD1	ASSVTGVDEAF
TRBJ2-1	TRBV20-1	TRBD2	SARDLNSGAPLAYNEQF
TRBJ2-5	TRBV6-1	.	ASSVTGIGETQY
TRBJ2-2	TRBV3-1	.	ASSRQWGSDTGELF
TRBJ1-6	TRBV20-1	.	SARYGTPGSSYNSPLH
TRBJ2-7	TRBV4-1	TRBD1	ASSSRQGIYEQY
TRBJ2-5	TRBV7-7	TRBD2	ASSLNSGSSGETQY
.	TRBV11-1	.	ASSYAKGYEQY
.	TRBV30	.	AWSVTAETQY
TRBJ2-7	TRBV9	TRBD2	VSSVEERGPWEQY
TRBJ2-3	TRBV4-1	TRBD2	ASSQDGRADTQY
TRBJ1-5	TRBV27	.	APGEPQH
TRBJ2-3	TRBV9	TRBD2	ASSSTTGTSILTQY
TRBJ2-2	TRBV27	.	ASSLRLARNTGELF
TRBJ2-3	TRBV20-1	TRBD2	SARGGSTDTQY
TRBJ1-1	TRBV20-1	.	SARDGWQEAF
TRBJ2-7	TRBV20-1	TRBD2	SAWGRDTYEQY
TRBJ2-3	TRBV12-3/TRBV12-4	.	ASSLVRRDWDTQY
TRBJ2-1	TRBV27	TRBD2	ASSSPGLAAEEF